This T cell receptor (beta chain) originates from a study of cytomegalovirus exposure and HLA in healthy donors. Across the whole study: From about 179 million T cells, an earlier analysis saw 90 million to 130 million unique TCR beta sequences. Among the 300 to 400 donors who were genotyped, around 77% fell in the genetic ancestry cluster that is associated with self-reported Caucasian donors.

In the PCR, 60 Vbeta and 13 Jbeta primers were used. Clones were read by immunoSEQ multiplex PCR, and TCRdb kept only the in-frame ones, dropping some. The sample includes about 70,000 clones, 70% to 80% of them seen just once. V lost 4 bases to trimming and J lost 7 bases, with 17 bases between them. The germline CDR1 and CDR2 sequences are LNHDA and SQIVND (reference sequence). There are 16 residues in the CDR3. The source is a girl aged 5-17 years in good health and CMV-seropositive. The sequenced material came from PBMCs. The gene calls are TRBV19 and TRBJ1-6; maybe TRBD1 (5 bases). The CDR3 region is CASSNLLDGGNSPLHF. For the CDR3, the DNA is TGTGCCAGTAGTAACCTCTTGGACGGGGGGAATTCACCCCTCCACTTT.